This T cell receptor beta chain was profiled in a study of blood T cells in healthy people across ages. Study overall: When template switching was applied, about one barcoded beta molecule was captured per two T cells.

The draw of peripheral blood yielded about 10 milliliters from each donor. Then a second PCR, running roughly 7 to 12 cycles, was carried out with a sample-barcoded 5' primer and a J-beta primer mix. The yield of each sample was at least 2.5 million CDR3-containing paired-end reads. One entry per CDR3 protein, called by TCRdb with MiXCR from the 5' RACE reads. The data show around 900,000 distinct CDR3 sequences, with about 30% seen just once and around 16% held by the top ten. Germline CDR1 is GTSNPN and CDR2 is SVGIG (reference sequence). V dropped 3 bases and J dropped 3; count of bases not matched to a gene: 6. The CDR3 has 14 residues. This clonotype was counted a few times.

This clonotype was obtained from a woman older than 75 in good health. Input material: blood. J is TRBJ2-3 and V is TRBV30; 7 nucleotides agree with TRBD2. The CDR3 spells CAWSSGEGTDTQYF. CDR3 DNA sequence: TGTGCCTGGAGCAGCGGGGAAGGTACAGATACGCAGTATTTT.